This paragraph reports one TCR beta chain. Its matching antigen is unknown. Following 10 days of culture, CD4+ T cells were isolated. Half of the medium was exchanged for IL-2 medium on both days 3 and 7. Method: immunoSEQ multiplex PCR; TCRdb's copy keeps in-frame clones and lacks some. Among tens of thousands of clones listed, 65% to 75% were seen once. This sample was taken from a study of vaccination effects on CD4 cells after COVID-19. Study outcomes and limitations: Of the vaccine-induced clones from healthy vaccinees, merely 1 of 255 recognized common cold coronaviruses as well.

Germline-derived CDR1 and CDR2 are MDHEN and SYDVKM. V lost 6 bases, J lost 1 base, and 12 bases lay in between. CDR3 size: 14 residues. The specimen comprised CD4+ T cells from PBMCs cultured without peptide, sampled before COVID-19 vaccination. The receptor's source is a human donor who received a COVID-19 vaccine. V and J are TRBV28 and TRBJ1-1, with D possibly matching TRBD1 (6 bases). CDR3 sequence (DNA): TGTGCCAGCAGGCCCGGGACACCGAACACTGAAGCTTTCTTT. This encodes CASRPGTPNTEAFF.